The rows below give T cell receptor beta chains drawn from one sample of a study of T cell repertoires in cytomegalovirus infection. One entry per CDR3 protein, called by TCRdb with MiXCR from the reads. The top ten hold roughly an eighth of the sample, which has approximately 400,000 distinct CDR3 sequences, approximately 30% seen once. Sequencing was performed on PBMCs. The receptors here all came from a human donor in good health (CMV status not recorded). Some clones in this sample may be carry-over from other donors' samples. Each CDR3 is given with its conserved first and last residue. Fields, in order: V gene, D gene, clone size, J gene, CDR3 protein, CDR3 DNA. D genes are given only for firm matches. Only some rows state a clone size, as once, few, many or a class for expanded clones.

>TRBV19|.|.|TRBJ1-2
CASSIRTNNYGYTF
TGTGCCAGTAGTATACGGACCAATAACTATGGCTACACCTTC
>TRBV4-1|.|few|TRBJ2-1
CASSQEIGRLYNEQFF
TGCGCCAGCAGCCAAGAGATAGGGCGCCTCTACAATGAGCAGTTCTTC
>TRBV5-1|TRBD1|.|TRBJ1-2
CASSTGQGDGYTF
TGCGCCAGCAGCACGGGACAGGGAGATGGCTACACCTTC
>TRBV7-2|.|many|TRBJ2-3
CASKGVLSTDTQYF
TGTGCCAGCAAGGGAGTACTTAGCACAGATACGCAGTATTTT
>TRBV12-3/TRBV12-4|TRBD1|many|TRBJ1-4
CASRTGVTPGREKLFF
TGTGCCAGCAGAACAGGGGTGACCCCTGGGCGTGAAAAACTGTTTTTT
>TRBV7-2|TRBD1|many|TRBJ1-2
CASSPGTGVIGYTF
TGTGCCAGCAGCCCCGGGACAGGGGTGATTGGCTACACCTTC
>TRBV5-1|.|few|TRBJ1-4
CASSIGGVQEKLFF
TGCGCCAGCAGCATTGGCGGGGTACAAGAAAAACTGTTTTTT
>TRBV28|.|.|TRBJ1-5
CASNPIGGGNQPQHF
TGTGCCAGCAACCCCATTGGGGGAGGCAATCAGCCCCAGCATTTT
>TRBV7-2|.|.|TRBJ1-3
CASSLGHSSGNTIYF
TGTGCCAGCAGCTTAGGCCATAGCTCTGGAAACACCATATATTTT
>TRBV5-1|.|.|TRBJ1-2
CASSLLRDVNYGYTF
TGCGCCAGCAGCTTGTTAAGGGACGTTAACTATGGCTACACCTTC
>TRBV12-3/TRBV12-4|.|.|TRBJ2-7
CASSITTGEQYF
TGTGCCAGCAGTATAACTACGGGGGAGCAGTACTTC
>TRBV6-6|TRBD2|few|TRBJ2-7
CASRSLSGGPSSYEQYF
TGTGCCAGCAGATCCCTCAGCGGGGGGCCGAGCTCCTACGAGCAGTACTTC
>TRBV11-2|.|.|TRBJ1-5
CASSRRVDQPQHF
TGTGCCAGCAGCCGACGGGTAGATCAGCCCCAGCATTTT
>TRBV20-1|TRBD1|few|TRBJ1-1
CSAPDRAKGTEAFF
TGCAGTGCTCCGGACAGGGCAAAGGGCACTGAAGCTTTCTTT
>TRBV6-5|.|.|TRBJ1-3
CASRLTGLLSGNTIYF
TGTGCCAGCAGGCTCACAGGACTCCTCTCCGGAAACACCATATATTTT
>TRBV7-2|.|many|TRBJ2-1
CASSPHNEQFF
TGTGCCAGCAGCCCTCACAATGAGCAGTTCTTC
>TRBV7-2|.|few|TRBJ2-1
CASSLITGQVQFF
TGTGCCAGCAGCTTGATCACAGGGCAGGTCCAGTTCTTC
>TRBV5-6|.|.|TRBJ2-3
CASNWRGQRSTDTQYF
TGTGCCAGCAATTGGCGGGGTCAGAGGAGCACAGATACGCAGTATTTT
>TRBV6-2/TRBV6-3|.|.|TRBJ2-5
CASSYSSRGRTQETQYF
TGTGCCAGCAGTTACTCGAGTAGAGGCCGGACCCAAGAGACCCAGTACTTC
>TRBV18|TRBD1|few|TRBJ1-3
CASSAWTGRSGNTIYF
TGTGCCAGCTCAGCGTGGACAGGTCGTTCGGGAAACACCATATATTTT
>TRBV12-3/TRBV12-4|TRBD1|.|TRBJ1-1
CASSWTGNHGKAFF
TGTGCCAGCAGTTGGACAGGGAATCATGGGAAAGCTTTCTTT
>TRBV12-3/TRBV12-4|.|.|TRBJ1-4
CASSPEVGLLGIKLFF
TGTGCCAGCAGTCCCGAGGTGGGCCTGCTGGGCATAAAACTGTTTTTT
>TRBV12-3/TRBV12-4|.|few|TRBJ2-5
CASSSDLRETQYF
TGTGCCAGCAGTTCAGACCTCCGAGAGACCCAGTACTTC
>TRBV7-2|TRBD1|medium-sized|TRBJ1-5
CASSREGAQPQHF
TGTGCCAGCAGCCGCGAGGGGGCCCAGCCCCAGCATTTT
>TRBV20-1|.|.|TRBJ1-5
CSAQTLNQPQHF
TGCAGTGCCCAGACCCTCAATCAGCCCCAGCATTTT
>TRBV6-8|.|.|TRBJ1-4
CASSWTVGANEKLFF
TGTGCCAGCAGTTGGACGGTGGGGGCTAATGAAAAACTGTTTTTT
>TRBV29-1|TRBD1|.|TRBJ2-7
CSGRTGGSGEQYF
TGCAGCGGACGGACAGGGGGCTCCGGCGAGCAGTACTTC
>TRBV29-1|TRBD2|.|TRBJ2-1
CSVPRLAGGPGNEQFF
TGCAGCGTCCCTCGACTAGCGGGGGGGCCGGGCAATGAGCAGTTCTTC
>TRBV6-5|.|few|TRBJ1-5
CASALDKGNQPQHF
TGTGCCAGCGCCCTCGATAAGGGCAATCAGCCCCAGCATTTT
>TRBV29-1|.|.|TRBJ1-1
CSVEMITEAFF
TGCAGCGTTGAAATGATCACTGAAGCTTTCTTT
>TRBV12-3/TRBV12-4|TRBD1|.|TRBJ1-2
CASSSNSGQGDYGYTF
TGTGCCAGCAGTTCTAACTCGGGACAGGGTGACTATGGCTACACCTTC
>TRBV6-6|TRBD2|few|TRBJ2-1
CASSSRIPGTSRSSYNEQFF
TGTGCCAGCAGTTCGCGTATCCCCGGGACTAGCCGCAGCTCCTACAATGAGCAGTTCTTC
>TRBV29-1|TRBD1|.|TRBJ2-7
CSVLQGNEQYF
TGCAGCGTCCTACAGGGGAACGAGCAGTACTTC
>TRBV6-5|TRBD2|.|TRBJ2-2
CASSRTSGGSYTGELFF
TGTGCCAGCAGCCGGACTAGCGGGGGGTCCTACACCGGGGAGCTGTTTTTT
>TRBV7-8|.|few|TRBJ2-7
CASSLLRGAYEQYF
TGTGCCAGCAGCTTACTGCGCGGGGCGTACGAGCAGTACTTC
>TRBV6-2/TRBV6-3|TRBD2|.|TRBJ2-5
CASSPGSVAGGTQYF
TGTGCCAGCAGCCCCGGTTCAGTGGCGGGGGGGACCCAGTACTTC
>TRBV5-6|.|few|TRBJ1-1
CASSSDSLVEAFF
TGTGCCAGCAGCTCTGACAGCCTGGTTGAAGCTTTCTTT
>TRBV4-1|TRBD2|few|TRBJ2-5
CASSQESGGVPETQYF
TGCGCCAGCAGCCAAGAGTCCGGGGGGGTTCCAGAGACCCAGTACTTC
>TRBV7-8|TRBD1|once|TRBJ1-1
CSSSTYLGQGGTEAFF
TGTTCCAGCAGCACCTACCTCGGACAGGGAGGGACGGAAGCTTTCTTT
>TRBV3-1|.|few|TRBJ2-2
CASSQVGVGANTGELFF
TGTGCCAGCAGCCAAGTTGGGGTAGGAGCGAACACCGGGGAGCTGTTTTTT
>TRBV7-2|.|many|TRBJ1-1
CASSPPPLWGGNTEAFF
TGTGCCAGCAGCCCCCCCCCCCTTTGGGGCGGGAACACTGAAGCTTTCTTT
>TRBV5-6|TRBD1|.|TRBJ1-6
CASSTISGQGNSPLHF
TGTGCCAGCAGCACTATATCGGGACAGGGGAATTCACCCCTCCACTTT
>TRBV6-4|.|.|TRBJ1-2
CASSETTWGYGYTF
TGTGCCAGCAGTGAGACGACCTGGGGGTATGGCTACACCTTC
>TRBV27|TRBD1|.|TRBJ1-5
CASRIQTGVQPQHF
TGTGCCAGCAGAATCCAGACAGGGGTTCAGCCCCAGCATTTT
>TRBV20-1|.|few|TRBJ2-3
CSARDTVALDTQYF
TGCAGTGCTAGAGATACGGTTGCGTTAGATACGCAGTATTTT
>TRBV27|TRBD1|few|TRBJ2-1
CASSPRQGILANEQFF
TGTGCCAGCAGTCCCAGACAGGGAATCCTCGCCAATGAGCAGTTCTTC
>TRBV6-6|.|few|TRBJ1-2
CAVRDGSNYGYTF
TGTGCCGTCAGGGATGGATCTAACTATGGCTACACCTTC
>TRBV5-4|.|.|TRBJ2-5
CASSLVTGWKDTQYF
TGTGCCAGCAGCTTGGTAACGGGGTGGAAAGATACCCAGTACTTC
>TRBV19|.|many|TRBJ1-2
CASSSSGTPYGYTF
TGTGCCAGTAGTAGCTCAGGGACCCCTTATGGCTACACCTTC
>TRBV6-8|.|.|TRBJ1-6
CASSYSISGSSYNSPLHF
TGTGCCAGCAGTTACTCGATTTCGGGGAGCTCCTATAATTCACCCCTCCACTTT
>TRBV29-1|.|.|TRBJ2-7
CSVEANRGYEQYF
TGCAGCGTTGAAGCCAACCGGGGGTACGAGCAGTACTTC
>TRBV6-1|TRBD2|few|TRBJ2-7
CASSATSAVYEQYF
TGTGCCAGCAGTGCCACTAGCGCGGTCTACGAGCAGTACTTC
>TRBV11-2|TRBD2|many|TRBJ2-3
CASSLVSGVTSTDTQYF
TGTGCCAGCAGCTTAGTTAGCGGGGTAACTAGCACAGATACGCAGTATTTT
>TRBV5-4|.|once|TRBJ1-4
CASSLDTNSGGEKLFF
TGTGCCAGCAGCTTGGATACTAATTCTGGAGGGGAAAAACTGTTTTTT
>TRBV10-2|.|.|TRBJ2-3
CASSAGPGSTDTQYF
TGCGCCAGCAGTGCGGGCCCCGGGAGCACAGATACGCAGTATTTT
>TRBV7-2|TRBD1|.|TRBJ2-1
CASSFDRVWDEKVF
TGTGCCAGCAGCTTCGACAGGGTTTGGGATGAGAAGGTCTTC
>TRBV4-3|.|few|TRBJ1-1
CASSNGDTRGEAFF
TGCGCCAGCAGCAACGGGGACACCAGGGGTGAAGCTTTCTTT